Each of the 10 T cell receptor beta chains below was sequenced from the same sample in a study of cytomegalovirus exposure and HLA in healthy donors. PCR primers comprised 60 Vbeta and 13 Jbeta primers. This table comes from immunoSEQ multiplex PCR, and its TCRdb copy is limited to in-frame clones, with some not included. Of about 94,000 clones in the sample, roughly 73% were seen once. Material: PBMCs. These receptors all come from a woman aged 35 to 49 in good health and CMV-seronegative.

The chain couples TRBV13 to TRBJ1-1; no clear D. Trimming removed 3 bases at V and 5 bases at J, with 13 bases between. Germline values: CDR1 PRHDT, CDR2 FYEKMQ (reference sequence). This CDR3 region has 14 residues. The CDR3 DNA sequence: TGTGCCAGCAGCTTTGGTGTGGTGAGGACTGAAGCTTTCTTT. This codes for CASSFGVVRTEAFF.

The V and J genes are TRBV27 and TRBJ1-2, with no clear D. There are 11 residues in the CDR3. V lost 8 bases and J lost 4, with 8 bases in between. The germline gives CDR1 MNHEY, CDR2 SMNVEV (reference sequence). DNA of the CDR3: TGTGCCAGCCACGGGGTCTATGGCTACACCTTC. Protein product: CASHGVYGYTF.

V usage is TRBV5-6 and J usage is TRBJ2-2, with TRBD1 matching 10 bases. Germline trimming cut 3 bases from V and 5 bases from J; bases unmatched to any gene: 7. This CDR3 comprises 16 residues. Germline CDR1 reads SGHDT; CDR2 reads YYEEEE. In nucleotides, the CDR3 is TGTGCCAGCAGCTCTGACAGGGGGCGCGGGACCGGGGAGCTGTTTTTT. This codes for CASSSDRGRGTGELFF.

The chain joins TRBV28 to TRBJ2-2; TRBD1 agrees at 7 bases. Trimming removed 6 bases from V and 6 bases from J; junction bases left unmatched: 4. The CDR3 runs 13 residues. The germline gives CDR1 MDHEN, CDR2 SYDVKM. CDR3 in amino acids: CASRLTGPGELFF. CDR3 nucleotide sequence: TGTGCCAGCAGGCTGACAGGGCCCGGGGAGCTGTTTTTT.

This rearrangement joins TRBV30 to TRBJ2-1; D uncertain. Germline loops: CDR1 GTSNPN, CDR2 SVGIG (reference sequence). This CDR3 contains 13 residues. V shed 3 bases and J shed 16 bases, with 22 bases lying between them. In nucleotides, the CDR3 is TGTGCCTGGAGAAATCCAATAATCTGGGCATATTTCTTC. Protein product: CAWRNPIIWAYFF.

The chain joins TRBV30 to TRBJ1-6; perhaps TRBD1 as D (5 bases). The CDR3 sequence is 13 residues long. The V gene lost 5 bases and the J gene lost 10 bases, with 15 bases spanning the gap. Germline V gene lookup returns CDR1 GTSNPN and CDR2 SVGIG (reference sequence). CDR3: CAWGTGDWSPLHF. The CDR3 nucleotides are TGTGCCTGGGGGACGGGGGATTGGTCACCCCTCCACTTT. Complete variable domain (other parts from reference TRBV30 and TRBJ1-6): SQTIHQWPATLVQPVGSPLSLECTVEGTSNPNLYWYRQAAGRGLQLLFYSVGIGQISSEVPQNLSASRPQDRQFILSSKKLLLSDSGFYLCAWGTGDWSPLHFGNGTRLTVT.

The rearrangement links TRBV9 to TRBJ2-1; TRBD2 agrees at 9 bases. The V gene end was trimmed by 3 bases and the J gene end by 3 bases; junction bases not matched to a gene: 7. This CDR3 spans 16 amino acids. The germline gives CDR1 SGDLS, CDR2 YYNGEE. DNA of the CDR3: TGTGCCAGCAGCGAGGGGCCTAGCGGGGTCTACAATGAGCAGTTCTTC. This encodes CASSEGPSGVYNEQFF.

V usage is TRBV18 and J usage is TRBJ2-7; weak D call: TRBD2 (6 bases). Trimming shortened V by 4 bases and J by 3 bases, and 10 bases separated the two germline ends. Germline V gene data show CDR1 as KGHSH and CDR2 as LQKENI. CDR3 size: 13 residues. CDR3 DNA sequence: TGTGCCAGCTCACGATCGGGGGTCTACGAGCAGTACTTC. Translation: CASSRSGVYEQYF.

The chain recombines TRBV27 with TRBJ2-2; D might be TRBD1 (6 bases). Trimming shortened V by 5 bases and J by 2 bases, and 18 bases separated the two germline ends. CDR3 size: 17 residues. CDR1 is MNHEY, CDR2 SMNVEV, per germline (reference sequence). The CDR3 region is CASSQKRRDKNTGELFF. The CDR3 DNA is TGTGCCAGCAGTCAAAAGCGACGGGACAAAAACACCGGGGAGCTGTTTTTT.

This clone was found once. The rearrangement uses TRBV7-2 and TRBJ1-6, with no clear D. Germline V gene lookup returns CDR1 SGHTA and CDR2 FQGNSA. The V end was cut by 2 bases, the J end by 0 bases, with 8 bases between. This CDR3 comprises 16 residues. The CDR3 protein is CASSLYRGSYNSPLHF. The CDR3 DNA sequence: TGTGCCAGCAGCTTATACCGGGGCTCCTATAATTCACCCCTCCACTTT.